The 26 T cell receptor beta chains presented below share a single source sample, sequenced in a study of blood T cell repertoires in COVID-19 (dated by TCRdb to 2020 to 2021). The library relied on the immunoSEQ multiplex PCR assay. TCRdb re-hosts the immuneACCESS table, in-frame sequences only. Its copies lack some clones; in the studies checked, an unresolved V gene accounts for under half of them, and the cause for the rest is not known. A total of around 180,000 clones appear in this sample, approximately 80% of them only once. The ten top clones hold approximately 12% of the sample. The sequenced sample was PBMCs or T cells enriched from blood (not recorded which). The receptors originated from a man over 45 who had recovered from COVID-19.

The chain is built from TRBV5-4 and TRBJ1-2, with a weak D call TRBD1 (6 bases). This CDR3 is 13 amino acids long. Germline CDR1 reads SGHNT; CDR2 reads YYREEE (reference sequence). V lost 5 bases and J lost 8, with 16 bases in between. The DNA of the CDR3 is TGTGCCAGCAGTTTTAACAGGGTCCAGGGCTACACCTTC. Translated, it gives CASSFNRVQGYTF.

The chain employs TRBV18 and TRBJ1-1, with D possibly being TRBD1 (6 bases). This CDR3 is built from 13 residues. The germline V and J ends were trimmed by 3 bases and 4 bases, with 9 bases remaining between them. The germline gives CDR1 KGHSH, CDR2 LQKENI. In DNA form, the CDR3 reads TGTGCCAGCTCACCCCAGGGGTCCACTGAAGCTTTCTTT. It translates to CASSPQGSTEAFF.

CDR3 amino acids: CASSQEPRGGRAFF. Here the CDR3 DNA reads TGTGCCAGCAGCCAAGAGCCCCGGGGGGGGCGAGCTTTCTTT. The chain employs TRBV14 and TRBJ1-1, with a tentative D call TRBD1 (6 bases). The V gene lost 0 bases and the J gene lost 10 bases, with 15 bases spanning the gap. This CDR3 has 14 amino acids. Germline CDR1 SGHDN, CDR2 FVKESK.

The V call is TRBV6-2 or TRBV6-3, the J call TRBJ1-2, with D hard to call. The length of the CDR3 is 17 residues. Germline CDR1 MNHEY, CDR2 SVGEGT. V was trimmed by 4 bases and J by 0 bases, leaving 18 bases between them. The CDR3 here is CASSLGGGLRTNYGYTF. For the CDR3, the DNA is TGTGCCAGCAGTTTGGGAGGCGGGCTGAGAACTAACTATGGCTACACCTTC.

The rearrangement links TRBV3-1 (or the pseudogene TRBV3-2) to TRBJ2-7, with a tentative D call TRBD2 (6 bases). The V and J ends lost 2 bases and 2 bases respectively, with 10 bases between them. The CDR3 runs to 14 residues. The germline V gene encodes CDR1 LGHDT and CDR2 YNNKEL (reference sequence). The CDR3 here is CASSQWGLPYEQYF. The CDR3 bases are TGTGCCAGCAGCCAATGGGGACTGCCCTACGAGCAGTACTTC.

The V call is TRBV6-1, the J call TRBJ2-3, with TRBD2 identical over 8 bases. J gave up 4 bases and V 4 bases, and 10 bases lay outside the gene matches. CDR3 length equals 16 residues. Germline loops: CDR1 MNHNS, CDR2 SASEGT. CDR3 loop: CASSVTGTRGSDTQYF. In nucleotides, the CDR3 is TGTGCCAGCAGTGTCACCGGGACTAGGGGCTCAGATACGCAGTATTTT.

The rearrangement uses TRBV21-1 and TRBJ2-5; no DNA check was done on the table's D call, TRBD2. TRBV21-1 is deemed a pseudogene. The CDR3 loop spans 16 amino acids. CDR3 sequence reads: CASSKSKAVRQETQYF. The CDR3 nucleotides read TGTGCCAGCAGCAAATCGAAGGCGGTAAGGCAAGAGACCCAGTACTTC.

The rearrangement uses TRBV6-5 and TRBJ1-4; TRBD1 is a possible D gene (5 bases). The CDR3 consists of 15 residues. Per the germline V gene, CDR1 is MNHEY and CDR2 is SVGAGI. Deletions cut 4 bases from V and 4 bases from J, with 13 bases between. CDR3 protein: CASSSQPGLNEKLFF. CDR3 sequence (DNA): TGTGCCAGCAGTTCCCAACCAGGGCTTAATGAAAAACTGTTTTTT.

The rearrangement joins TRBV3-1 (or the pseudogene TRBV3-2) to TRBJ2-1; TRBD1 matches 9 bases. Germline trimming cut 0 bases from V and 9 bases from J; bases unmatched to any gene: 9. Germline CDR1 is LGHDT and CDR2 is YNNKEL (reference sequence). The CDR3 covers 16 residues. Written as DNA, the CDR3 is TGTGCCAGCAGCCAAGAGACGGGGACAGGGAAGGGTGAGCAGTTCTTC. Translated: CASSQETGTGKGEQFF.

This clone was seen a handful of times. V and J are TRBV15 and TRBJ2-1; tentatively, D is TRBD1 (5 bases). This CDR3 contains 14 residues. V was trimmed by 0 bases and J by 10 bases, leaving 13 bases between them. The germline V gene encodes CDR1 LNHNV and CDR2 YYDKDF (reference sequence). The CDR3 spells CATSRDPGSGEQFF. The CDR3 DNA is TGTGCCACCAGCAGAGATCCAGGGTCAGGCGAGCAGTTCTTC.

The chain has TRBV6-5 and TRBJ1-1; D not resolved. The CDR3 runs to 15 residues. V lost 5 bases and J lost 6, with 19 bases in between. Germline loops: CDR1 MNHEY, CDR2 SVGAGI. In DNA form, the CDR3 reads TGTGCCAGCAGTCTCAGCGGTCCACGAAGGGCTGAAGCTTTCTTT. Encoded protein: CASSLSGPRRAEAFF.

The V and J genes are TRBV4-1 and TRBJ2-2; TRBD2 aligns across 8 bases. Germline values: CDR1 MGHRA, CDR2 YSYEKL. CDR3 length: 19 amino acids. V gave up 0 bases and J gave up 9 bases; unmatched junction bases: 18. The CDR3 region is CASSQDGGPAAGDPRELFF. CDR3 DNA: TGCGCCAGCAGCCAAGACGGCGGGCCTGCAGCGGGGGACCCCCGGGAGCTGTTTTTT.

This chain joins TRBV5-4 and TRBJ2-2; D possibly corresponds to TRBD2 (5 bases). Trimming stripped 1 base from V and 5 bases from J, with 18 bases between. From germline, CDR1 is SGHNT and CDR2 YYREEE (reference sequence). This CDR3 contains 17 residues. The DNA of the CDR3 is TGTGCCAGCAGCTTGTATTTTCGGACTCCGATGACCGGGGAGCTGTTTTTT. Its translation is CASSLYFRTPMTGELFF. Filled out from reference TRBV5-4 and TRBJ2-2, the complete variable domain reads ETGVTQSPTHLIKTRGQQVTLRCSSQSGHNTVSWYQQALGQGPQFIFQYYREEENGRGNFPPRFSGLQFPNYSSELNVNALELDDSALYLCASSLYFRTPMTGELFFGEGSRLTVL.

The chain carries TRBV19 and TRBJ1-4; D unresolved. V lost 1 base and J 6 bases, leaving 9 bases between the germline ends. The germline V gene has CDR1 LNHDA and CDR2 SQIVND (reference sequence). The CDR3 is 14 amino acids. CDR3 region: CASSIVGNDEKLFF. The CDR3 nucleotides are TGTGCCAGTAGTATAGTCGGTAATGATGAAAAACTGTTTTTT. Complete variable domain (other parts from reference TRBV19 and TRBJ1-4): DGGITQSPKYLFRKEGQNVTLSCEQNLNHDAMYWYRQDPGQGLRLIYYSQIVNDFQKGDIAEGYSVSREKKESFPLTVTSAQKNPTAFYLCASSIVGNDEKLFFGSGTQLSVL.

This clone was recorded once. This rearrangement joins TRBV9 to TRBJ2-2, with D possibly TRBD2 on 6 matching bases. CDR1 and CDR2 from the germline V gene are SGDLS and YYNGEE. V lost 1 base and J lost 3, with 10 bases in between. This CDR3 contains 15 residues. CDR3 loop: CASSVSTGDTGELFF. In nucleotides, the CDR3 is TGTGCCAGCAGCGTATCAACGGGGGACACCGGGGAGCTGTTTTTT.

This clone was observed once. J is TRBJ1-2 and V is TRBV3-1 (or the pseudogene TRBV3-2); the match to TRBD1 covers 8 bases. There are 14 residues in the CDR3. Germline values: CDR1 LGHDT, CDR2 YNNKEL (reference sequence). V lost 2 bases to trimming and J lost 6 bases; unmatched junction nucleotides: 5. Here the CDR3 DNA reads TGTGCCAGCAGCCAAAGGACAGGGTGGCATGGCTACACCTTC. It specifies CASSQRTGWHGYTF.

In its sample, this clone was seen a few times. The chain uses TRBV18 and TRBJ2-5; D might be TRBD2 (5 bases). The CDR3 sequence is 15 residues long. CDR1 KGHSH and CDR2 LQKENI come from the germline V gene. Trimming took 0 bases from V and 4 from J, leaving 12 bases between them. The DNA for the CDR3 is TGTGCCAGCTCACCACCCCGCCTTACTAGAGAGACCCAGTACTTC. Encoded protein: CASSPPRLTRETQYF. Based on the CDR3 plus reference TRBV18 and TRBJ2-5, the full variable domain is NAGVMQNPRHLVRRRGQEARLRCSPMKGHSHVYWYRQLPEEGLKFMVYLQKENIIDESGMPKERFSAEFPKEGPSILRIQQVVRGDSAAYFCASSPPRLTRETQYFGPGTRLLVL.

This chain uses TRBV6-6 with TRBJ2-7; 8 positions agree with TRBD1. The CDR3 is 14 residues long. V lost 5 bases and J lost 3; bases outside the gene matches: 6. Germline V gene lookup returns CDR1 MNHNY and CDR2 SVGAGI (reference sequence). The CDR3 region is CASSIRTGIYEQYF. Written as DNA, the CDR3 is TGTGCCAGCAGTATCCGGACAGGGATCTACGAGCAGTACTTC.

The rearrangement links TRBV18 to TRBJ1-6; 7 positions agree with TRBD1. This CDR3 has 14 amino acids. Germline V lookup: CDR1 KGHSH, CDR2 LQKENI. With V trimmed by 3 bases and J by 10 bases, 6 bases remained unmatched. The CDR3 region is CASSPEGAGSPLHF. In DNA, the CDR3 is TGTGCCAGCTCACCCGAGGGGGCTGGGTCACCCCTCCACTTT.

V gene TRBV11-2 combines with J gene TRBJ1-3; no clear D gene. V dropped 5 bases and J dropped 4 bases, with 15 bases sitting between them. The CDR3 is 15 residues long. Germline V CDR1 and CDR2: SGHAT, FQNNGV. Here the CDR3 reads CASSREAGSGNTIYF. CDR3 nucleotides: TGTGCCAGCAGCAGAGAAGCGGGTTCAGGAAACACCATATATTTT.

Comment on this clone: Mismatch with germline at one junction end may stem from a read error. This rearrangement joins TRBV5-1 to TRBJ1-3; TRBD1 aligns across 11 bases. CDR3 size: 17 residues. Germline loops: CDR1 SGHRS, CDR2 YFSETQ. This chain's CDR3 is CASSYRTGGLVGNTIYF. Written as DNA, the CDR3 is TGCGCCAGTAGCTACCGGACAGGGGGCTTGGTTGGAAACACCATATATTTT.

This rearrangement joins TRBV28 to TRBJ1-1; D not certain. There are 15 residues in the CDR3. V was trimmed by 7 bases and J by 3 bases, leaving 18 bases between them. The germline CDR1 and CDR2 sequences are MDHEN and SYDVKM. In DNA, the CDR3 is TGTGCCAGCACCATGGGAGGGAGTTCCGACACTGAAGCTTTCTTT. It yields the protein CASTMGGSSDTEAFF.

This sequence joins TRBV5-1 and TRBJ2-1, with D perhaps TRBD2 (6 bases). V shed 3 bases and J shed 7 bases, with 11 bases lying between them. Germline V gene lookup returns CDR1 SGHRS and CDR2 YFSETQ. The CDR3 consists of 13 residues. CDR3 sequence reads: CASSWVGGNEQFF. CDR3 bases: TGCGCCAGCAGCTGGGTAGGAGGGAATGAGCAGTTCTTC.

The genes are TRBV5-6 and TRBJ2-7, with D possibly matching TRBD1 (6 bases). CDR3 size: 14 residues. Germline-derived CDR1 and CDR2 are SGHDT and YYEEEE. V shed 1 base and J shed 3 bases, with 11 bases lying between them. DNA for the CDR3: TGTGCCAGCAGCTTGACTGGCAGGGGCTACGAGCAGTACTTC. Encoded protein: CASSLTGRGYEQYF.

The V gene is TRBV5-1, the J gene TRBJ2-3; 13 nucleotides match TRBD2. Germline assignment: CDR1 SGHRS and CDR2 YFSETQ. This CDR3 spans 14 amino acids. V lost 8 bases and J lost 8; bases outside the gene matches: 8. Here the CDR3 DNA reads TGCGCCAGTGGAGGACTAGCGGGGGCGGGTACGCAGTATTTT. It encodes CASGGLAGAGTQYF. Together with reference TRBV5-1 and TRBJ2-3, the CDR3 gives the full variable domain: KAGVTQTPRYLIKTRGQQVTLSCSPISGHRSVSWYQQTPGQGLQFLFEYFSETQRNKGNFPGRFSGRQFSNSRSEMNVSTLELGDSALYLCASGGLAGAGTQYFGPGTRLTVL.

This chain joins TRBV30 and TRBJ2-3, with D maybe TRBD1 (6 bases). With 3 bases removed from V and 0 bases from J, the gap between germline ends came to 19 bases. Germline CDR1 GTSNPN, CDR2 SVGIG (reference sequence). The CDR3 is 17 residues long. CDR3 region: CAWRSSVGQLSTDTQYF. The DNA for the CDR3 is TGTGCCTGGAGATCCTCCGTTGGACAGCTTAGCACAGATACGCAGTATTTT. Full variable domain (remainder filled in from reference TRBV30 and TRBJ2-3): SQTIHQWPATLVQPVGSPLSLECTVEGTSNPNLYWYRQAAGRGLQLLFYSVGIGQISSEVPQNLSASRPQDRQFILSSKKLLLSDSGFYLCAWRSSVGQLSTDTQYFGPGTRLTVL.